The 10 T cell receptor beta chains in this list originate from one sample, sequenced in a study of blood T cell repertoires in COVID-19. Only in-frame clones appear in the TCRdb table, and some are missing; sequencing was by immunoSEQ multiplex PCR. Of 250,000 to 300,000 clones detected, about 91% appear once; the ten largest clones hold more than 1%. Material: PBMCs or T cells enriched from blood (not recorded which). These receptors all come from a human donor in a cohort exposed to, infected with or recovered from COVID-19 (not recorded which). The donor label of this sample is uncertain.

The chain links TRBV5-1 to TRBJ1-1, with 7 bases fitting TRBD1. V shed 4 bases, J shed 2 bases, and the junction held 8 bases outside the gene matches. This CDR3 has 15 residues. Per the germline V gene, CDR1 is SGHRS and CDR2 is YFSETQ. The CDR3 reads CASSPFRGVNTEAFF. In DNA form, the CDR3 reads TGCGCCAGCAGCCCCTTCAGGGGGGTTAACACTGAAGCTTTCTTT.

The V call is TRBV19, the J call TRBJ1-4; a weak D match, TRBD1 (5 bases). Trimming took 7 bases from V and 0 from J, leaving 12 bases between them. This CDR3 is 15 amino acids long. Per germline, CDR1 LNHDA and CDR2 SQIVND (reference sequence). CDR3 bases: TGTGCCAGTACCGATTCGGGGGCAACTAATGAAAAACTGTTTTTT. Translated, it gives CASTDSGATNEKLFF.

This rearrangement joins TRBV7-2 to TRBJ1-5, with 11 bases matching TRBD1. From germline, CDR1 is SGHTA and CDR2 FQGNSA. The J segment lost 3 bases and the V segment lost 6 bases, leaving 4 bases of the junction unmatched. There are 15 residues in the CDR3. CDR3 protein: CASRRDRGFNQPQHF. The CDR3 nucleotides are TGTGCCAGCAGGAGGGACAGGGGGTTCAATCAGCCCCAGCATTTT.

This chain joins TRBV7-2 and TRBJ1-2, with D unclear. CDR1 and CDR2 from the germline V gene are SGHTA and FQGNSA. The CDR3 extends over 12 amino acids. With 5 bases removed from V and 5 bases from J, the gap between germline ends came to 9 bases. CDR3 loop: CASSPMAYGYTF. Written as DNA, the CDR3 is TGTGCCAGCAGCCCCATGGCATATGGCTACACCTTC.

The V and J genes are TRBV7-9 and TRBJ1-1; D perhaps matches TRBD1 (6 bases). There are 14 residues in the CDR3. The V end was cut by 5 bases, the J end by 1 base, with 11 bases between. Germline V gene data show CDR1 as SEHNR and CDR2 as FQNEAQ (reference sequence). This CDR3 is CASSRDRRNTEAFF. The CDR3, as DNA: TGTGCCAGCAGCCGTGACAGGCGGAACACTGAAGCTTTCTTT.

The V and J genes are TRBV21-1 and TRBJ2-1; the table's D gene call, TRBD1, was not cross checked with the DNA. TRBV21-1 is flagged as a pseudogene. The CDR3 length is 15 residues. CDR3 loop: CASSPTDRGLREQFF. The CDR3 DNA is TGTGCCAGCAGCCCCACTGACAGGGGGCTAAGGGAGCAGTTCTTC.

This clone was seen a single time. V usage is TRBV6-5 and J usage is TRBJ2-2; 9 bases agree with TRBD2. CDR1 is MNHEY and CDR2 is SVGAGI in the germline V gene. Trimming removed 0 bases from V and 3 bases from J; junction bases left unmatched: 2. The CDR3 covers 16 residues. DNA for the CDR3: TGTGCCAGCAGTTACTCGCCTAGCGGGGACACCGGGGAGCTGTTTTTT. Protein: CASSYSPSGDTGELFF.

The chain has TRBV3-1 (or the pseudogene TRBV3-2) and TRBJ2-1; a weak D match, TRBD1 (5 bases). Germline assignment: CDR1 LGHDT and CDR2 YNNKEL (reference sequence). The V end was cut by 3 bases, the J end by 9 bases, with 12 bases between. The CDR3 has 13 amino acids. CDR3 DNA sequence: TGTGCCAGCAGCCAGTCCCCAGGGATTGAGCAGTTCTTC. Amino acids: CASSQSPGIEQFF.

The chain links TRBV29-1 to TRBJ2-1; D is perhaps TRBD1 (6 bases). Per germline, CDR1 SQVTM and CDR2 ANQGSEA. The CDR3 is 16 residues long. The ends were cut back, 2 bases at V and 6 bases at J, with 20 bases in the middle. The CDR3 reads CSVERQDSPLINEQFF. The CDR3, as DNA: TGCAGCGTTGAAAGACAGGACAGCCCGTTGATCAATGAGCAGTTCTTC.

The table lists this clone with a few counts. The chain employs TRBV28 and TRBJ1-3; D unclear. CDR3 length: 14 amino acids. Trimming removed 4 bases from V and 4 bases from J, with 11 bases in between. Germline V gives CDR1 MDHEN, CDR2 SYDVKM. The CDR3 bases are TGTGCCAGCAGTTCGGTCACTTGGGGAAACACCATATATTTT. This codes for CASSSVTWGNTIYF.